Listed below are T cell receptor beta chains from one sample, sequenced in a study of cytomegalovirus exposure and HLA in healthy donors. Assay: immunoSEQ multiplex PCR; the TCRdb copy retains only in-frame clones and omits some. The data hold 200,000 to 250,000 clones, with approximately 87% observed a single time. The source material was PBMCs. These receptors all come from a woman under 30 in good health and CMV-seronegative. The CDR3 runs from the conserved cysteine through the conserved F or W. D genes are given only for firm matches. Clone size is shown for a subset of rows, as once, few, many or a class of expanded clone.

TRBJ1-3	.	TRBD1	TRBV27	TGTGCCACCGCGGGACAGCAACTCTCCTCTGGAAACACCATATATTTT	CATAGQQLSSGNTIYF
TRBJ2-5	few	.	TRBV7-2	TGTGCCAGCAGCTTACAACTAGTGGAGACCCAGTACTTC	CASSLQLVETQYF
TRBJ2-1	.	.	TRBV9	TGTGCCAGCAGCACGGGGGGACAGAACTACAATGAGCAGTTCTTC	CASSTGGQNYNEQFF
TRBJ2-3	.	TRBD2	TRBV30	TGTGCCTGGAGTTCCCTAGCGGGGTCAGCGGATACGCAGTATTTT	CAWSSLAGSADTQYF
TRBJ1-3	.	TRBD1	TRBV5-4	TGTGCCAGCAGCTTCGACAGGGTATCAGGAAACACCATATATTTT	CASSFDRVSGNTIYF
TRBJ2-1	.	TRBD2	TRBV6-4	TGTGCCAGCAGTGACAGAGCGGGGGCTTACAATGAGCAGTTCTTC	CASSDRAGAYNEQFF
TRBJ2-6	.	TRBD2	TRBV2	TGTGCCAGCAGTCTGGCCCCTAGCGGAATCAGCTCTGGGGCCAACGTCCTGACTTTC	CASSLAPSGISSGANVLTF
TRBJ2-7	.	TRBD2	TRBV19	TGTGCCACAGCTTCGGGGGGGCCTTCGAGCTACGAGCAGTACTTC	CATASGGPSSYEQYF
TRBJ2-1	.	TRBD2	TRBV4-1	TGCGCCAGCAGCCCTTCGGGACTAGGAGGTGGCGAGCAGTTCTTC	CASSPSGLGGGEQFF
TRBJ2-7	once	.	TRBV27	TGTGCCAGCAGTTTAGCGATAGGGTCTCGGAGTGAGCAGTACTTC	CASSLAIGSRSEQYF
TRBJ1-2	.	.	TRBV5-1	TGCGCCAGCAGCCCCCCGGCAGCTTATGGCTACACCTTC	CASSPPAAYGYTF
TRBJ2-7	.	TRBD1	TRBV30	TGTGCCTGGAAACCCGGGACAGGCCTCCACGAGCAGTACTTC	CAWKPGTGLHEQYF
TRBJ2-3	once	TRBD2	TRBV7-3	TGTGCCAGCAGGACGGGAGGTAGCACAGATACGCAGTATTTT	CASRTGGSTDTQYF
TRBJ1-2	.	.	TRBV2	TGTGCCAGCAGTGAAACGGGCCTTAGCTATGGCTACACCTTC	CASSETGLSYGYTF
TRBJ2-7	.	TRBD1	TRBV6-1	TGTGCCAGCAGCTCGGGACAGGGCTACGAGCAGTACTTC	CASSSGQGYEQYF
TRBJ2-7	few	TRBD1	TRBV29-1	TGCAGCGTTGAAGACCGGGACAGGGGGCGTGAGCAGTACTTC	CSVEDRDRGREQYF
TRBJ1-2	.	TRBD1	TRBV9	TGTGCCAGCAGCGTAGCCCCGGACAGGGGGAATGGTGGCTACACCTTC	CASSVAPDRGNGGYTF
TRBJ1-2	.	.	TRBV19	TGTGCCAGTAGCCCTACCTTAGACAGTTATGGCTACACCTTC	CASSPTLDSYGYTF
TRBJ2-1	once	.	TRBV6-1	TGTGCCAGCAGTGGGGGGCTGAGGAGCGGGAATTACAATGAGCAGTTCTTC	CASSGGLRSGNYNEQFF